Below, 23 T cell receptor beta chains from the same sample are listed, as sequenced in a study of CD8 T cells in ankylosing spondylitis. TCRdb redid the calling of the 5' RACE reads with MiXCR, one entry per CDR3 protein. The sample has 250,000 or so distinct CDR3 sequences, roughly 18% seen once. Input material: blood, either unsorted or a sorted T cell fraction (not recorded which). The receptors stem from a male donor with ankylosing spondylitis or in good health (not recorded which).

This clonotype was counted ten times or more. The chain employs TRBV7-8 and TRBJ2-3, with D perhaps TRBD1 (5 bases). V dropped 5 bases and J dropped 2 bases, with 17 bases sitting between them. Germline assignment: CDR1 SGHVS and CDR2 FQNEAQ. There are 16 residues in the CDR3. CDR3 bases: TGTGCCAGCAGCGAAATGTGGGGCTTATACACAGATACGCAGTATTTT. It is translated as CASSEMWGLYTDTQYF.

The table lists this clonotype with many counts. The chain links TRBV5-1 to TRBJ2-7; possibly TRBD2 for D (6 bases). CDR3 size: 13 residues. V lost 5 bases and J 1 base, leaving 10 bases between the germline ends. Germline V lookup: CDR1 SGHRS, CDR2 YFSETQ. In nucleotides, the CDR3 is TGCGCCAGCAGGTGGGACTCTTCCTACGAGCAGTACTTC. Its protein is CASRWDSSYEQYF.

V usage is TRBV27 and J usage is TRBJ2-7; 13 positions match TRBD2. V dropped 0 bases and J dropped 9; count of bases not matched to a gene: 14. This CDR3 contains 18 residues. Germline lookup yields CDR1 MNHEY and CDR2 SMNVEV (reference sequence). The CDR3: CASSLSSLAGGPLSVQYF. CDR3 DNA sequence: TGTGCCAGCAGTTTATCGTCACTAGCGGGAGGGCCGCTTTCCGTGCAGTACTTC.

This CDR3 reads CSAPRRLAGVQETQYF. CDR3 coding DNA: TGCAGTGCTCCGAGGAGACTAGCGGGAGTTCAAGAGACCCAGTACTTC. The V gene is TRBV20-1, the J gene TRBJ2-5, with 12 bases that match TRBD2. The CDR3 covers 16 residues. The trim removed 5 bases at V and 2 bases at J, leaving 9 bases unmatched. Germline values: CDR1 DFQATT, CDR2 SNEGSKA (reference sequence).

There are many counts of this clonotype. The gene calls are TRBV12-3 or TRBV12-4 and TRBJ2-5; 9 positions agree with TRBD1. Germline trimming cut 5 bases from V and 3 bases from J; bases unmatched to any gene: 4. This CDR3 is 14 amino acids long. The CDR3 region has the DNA TGTGCCAGCAGTCTGACAGGGGGTGAAGAGACCCAGTACTTC. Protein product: CASSLTGGEETQYF.

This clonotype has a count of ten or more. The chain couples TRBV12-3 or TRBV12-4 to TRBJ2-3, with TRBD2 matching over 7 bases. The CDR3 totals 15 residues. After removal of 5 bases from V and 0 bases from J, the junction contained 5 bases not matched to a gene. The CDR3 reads CASSPQGGSTDTQYF. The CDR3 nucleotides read TGTGCCAGCAGTCCTCAGGGAGGGAGCACAGATACGCAGTATTTT.

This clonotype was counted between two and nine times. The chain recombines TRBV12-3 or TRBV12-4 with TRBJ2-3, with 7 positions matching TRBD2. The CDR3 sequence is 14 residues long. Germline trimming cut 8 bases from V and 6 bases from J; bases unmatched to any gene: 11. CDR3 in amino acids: CASVWAGALDTQYF. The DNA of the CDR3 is TGTGCCAGCGTCTGGGCGGGAGCTCTGGATACGCAGTATTTT.

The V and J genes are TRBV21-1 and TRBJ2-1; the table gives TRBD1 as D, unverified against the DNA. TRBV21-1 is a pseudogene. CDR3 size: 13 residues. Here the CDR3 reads CARTWTLLNEQFF. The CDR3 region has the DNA TGTGCCAGGACCTGGACACTTTTGAATGAGCAGTTCTTC.

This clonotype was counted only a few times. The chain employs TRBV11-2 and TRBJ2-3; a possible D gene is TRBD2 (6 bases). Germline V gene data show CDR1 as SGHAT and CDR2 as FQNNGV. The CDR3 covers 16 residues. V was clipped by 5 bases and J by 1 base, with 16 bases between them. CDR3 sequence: CASSPEIPGGTDTQYF. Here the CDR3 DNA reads TGTGCCAGCAGCCCGGAAATCCCGGGGGGCACAGATACGCAGTATTTT. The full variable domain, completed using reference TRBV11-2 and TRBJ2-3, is EAGVAQSPRYKIIEKRQSVAFWCNPISGHATLYWYQQILGQGPKLLIQFQNNGVVDDSQLPKDRFSAERLKGVDSTLKIQPAKLEDSAVYLCASSPEIPGGTDTQYFGPGTRLTVL.

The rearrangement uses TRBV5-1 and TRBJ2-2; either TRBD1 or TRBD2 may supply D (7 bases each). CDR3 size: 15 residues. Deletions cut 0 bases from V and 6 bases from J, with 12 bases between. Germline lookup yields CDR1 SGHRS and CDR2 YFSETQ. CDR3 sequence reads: CASSLAQGGPGELFF. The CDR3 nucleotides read TGCGCCAGCAGCTTGGCCCAGGGGGGGCCCGGGGAGCTGTTTTTT.

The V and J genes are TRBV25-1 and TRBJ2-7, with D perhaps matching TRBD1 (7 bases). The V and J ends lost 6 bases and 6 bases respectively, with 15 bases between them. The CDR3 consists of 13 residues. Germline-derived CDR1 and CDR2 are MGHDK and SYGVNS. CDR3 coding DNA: TGTGCCAGCAGCACCTCAGGGGGAGGCGAGCAGTACTTC. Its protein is CASSTSGGGEQYF.

CDR3 coding DNA: TGCGCCAGCAGCCAAGATGGATCTACCGCAGATACGCAGTATTTT. Its translation: CASSQDGSTADTQYF. The chain recombines TRBV4-3 with TRBJ2-3; D unresolved. This CDR3 has 15 amino acids. Germline CDR1 LGHNA, CDR2 YSLEER. V lost 0 bases and J lost 4, with 11 bases in between.

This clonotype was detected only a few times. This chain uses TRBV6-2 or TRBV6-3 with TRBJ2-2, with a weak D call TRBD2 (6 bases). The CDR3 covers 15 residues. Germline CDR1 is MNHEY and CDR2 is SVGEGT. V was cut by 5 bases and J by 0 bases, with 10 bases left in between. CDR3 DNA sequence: TGTGCCAGCAGTGCTCGGACTACGAACACCGGGGAGCTGTTTTTT. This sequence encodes CASSARTTNTGELFF.

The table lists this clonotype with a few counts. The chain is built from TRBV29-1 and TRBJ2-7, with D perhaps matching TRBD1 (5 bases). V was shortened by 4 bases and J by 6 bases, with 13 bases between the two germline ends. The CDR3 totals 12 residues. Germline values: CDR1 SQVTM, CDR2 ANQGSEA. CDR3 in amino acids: CSVAGNGFEQYF. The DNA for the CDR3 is TGCAGCGTTGCAGGGAACGGGTTCGAGCAGTACTTC.

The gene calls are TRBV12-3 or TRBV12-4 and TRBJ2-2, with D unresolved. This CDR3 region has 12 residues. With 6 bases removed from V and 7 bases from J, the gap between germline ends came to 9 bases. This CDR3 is CASSLLNGELFF. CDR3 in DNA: TGTGCCAGCAGCCTACTAAACGGGGAGCTGTTTTTT.

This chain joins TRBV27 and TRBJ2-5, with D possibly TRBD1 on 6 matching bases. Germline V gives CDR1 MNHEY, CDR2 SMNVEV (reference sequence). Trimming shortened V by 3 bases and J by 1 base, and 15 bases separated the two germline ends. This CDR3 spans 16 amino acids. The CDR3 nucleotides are TGTGCCAGCAGTTTTTCCCCCGGGACATTCCAAGAGACCCAGTACTTC. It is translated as CASSFSPGTFQETQYF.

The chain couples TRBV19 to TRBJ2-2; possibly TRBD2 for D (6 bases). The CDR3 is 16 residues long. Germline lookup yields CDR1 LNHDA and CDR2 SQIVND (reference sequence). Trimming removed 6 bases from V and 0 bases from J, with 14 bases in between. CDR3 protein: CASSRLGGANTGELFF. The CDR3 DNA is TGTGCCAGTAGCCGACTCGGGGGAGCGAACACCGGGGAGCTGTTTTTT.

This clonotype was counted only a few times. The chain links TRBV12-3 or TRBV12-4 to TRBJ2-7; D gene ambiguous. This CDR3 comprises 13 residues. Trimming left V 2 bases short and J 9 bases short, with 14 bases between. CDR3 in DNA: TGTGCCAGCAGTTTATGGGAACTCACCCTGCAGTACTTC. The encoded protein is CASSLWELTLQYF.

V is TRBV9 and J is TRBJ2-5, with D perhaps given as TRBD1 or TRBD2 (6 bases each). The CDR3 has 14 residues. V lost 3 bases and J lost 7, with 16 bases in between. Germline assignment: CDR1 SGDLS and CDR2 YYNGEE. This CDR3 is CASSAGGGPGTQYF. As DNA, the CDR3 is TGTGCCAGCAGCGCAGGAGGGGGTCCAGGGACCCAGTACTTC.

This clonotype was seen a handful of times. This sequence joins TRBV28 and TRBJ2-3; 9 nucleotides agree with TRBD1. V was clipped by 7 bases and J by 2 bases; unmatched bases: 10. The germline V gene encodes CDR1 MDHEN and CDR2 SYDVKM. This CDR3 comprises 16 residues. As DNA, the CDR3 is TGTGCCAGCACCCCTCCCGGGACAGGGTTCACAGATACGCAGTATTTT. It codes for CASTPPGTGFTDTQYF.

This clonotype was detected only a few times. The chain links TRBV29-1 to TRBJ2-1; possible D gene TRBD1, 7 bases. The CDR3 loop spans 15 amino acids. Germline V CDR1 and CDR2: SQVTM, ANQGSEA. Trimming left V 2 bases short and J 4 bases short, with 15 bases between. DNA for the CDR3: TGCAGCGTTGAATGGGGGGACAGAGAGTACAATGAGCAGTTCTTC. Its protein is CSVEWGDREYNEQFF.

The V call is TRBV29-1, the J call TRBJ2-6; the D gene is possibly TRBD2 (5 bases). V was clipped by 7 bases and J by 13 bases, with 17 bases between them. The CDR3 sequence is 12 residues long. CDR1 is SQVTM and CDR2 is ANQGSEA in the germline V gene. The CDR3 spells CSGRTPPGVLTF. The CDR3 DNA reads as TGCAGCGGGCGGACTCCACCGGGGGTCCTGACTTTC.

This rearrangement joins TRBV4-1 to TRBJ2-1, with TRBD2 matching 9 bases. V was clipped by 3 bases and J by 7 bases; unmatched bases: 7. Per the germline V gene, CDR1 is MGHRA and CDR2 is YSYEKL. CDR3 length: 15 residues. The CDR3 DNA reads TGCGCCAGCAGCCAGATACCCGGACTAGCGAATGAGCAGTTCTTC. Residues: CASSQIPGLANEQFF.